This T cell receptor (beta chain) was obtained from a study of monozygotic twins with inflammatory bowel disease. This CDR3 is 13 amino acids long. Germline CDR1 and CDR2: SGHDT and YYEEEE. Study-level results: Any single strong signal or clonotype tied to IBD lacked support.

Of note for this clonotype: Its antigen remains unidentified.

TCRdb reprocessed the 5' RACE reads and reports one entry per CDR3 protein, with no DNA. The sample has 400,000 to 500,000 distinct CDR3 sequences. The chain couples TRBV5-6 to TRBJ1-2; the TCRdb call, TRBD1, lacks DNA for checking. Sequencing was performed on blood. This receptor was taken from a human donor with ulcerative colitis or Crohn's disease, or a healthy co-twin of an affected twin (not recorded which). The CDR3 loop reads CASTTRQTYGYTF. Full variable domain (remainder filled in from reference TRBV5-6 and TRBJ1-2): DAGVTQSPTHLIKTRGQQVTLRCSPKSGHDTVSWYQQALGQGPQFIFQYYEEEERQRGNFPDRFSGHQFPNYSSELNVNALLLGDSALYLCASTTRQTYGYTFGSGTRLTVV.